The rows below give T cell receptor beta chains drawn from one sample of a study of cytomegalovirus exposure and HLA in healthy donors. Sequenced by immunoSEQ multiplex PCR; TCRdb stores in-frame clones only, minus some. The sample records about 96,000 clones, roughly 74% being singletons. The sequencing input was PBMCs. Receptors were obtained from a woman between 65 and 79 years old in good health and CMV-seropositive. The CDR3 runs from the conserved cysteine through the conserved F or W. A D gene is named only where the DNA matches it firmly. Clone size is not always given. Where it is, it says once, few, many or a class for expanded clones.

TRBJ2-1,TRBV18,NA,TRBD2,CASSPRTSDYNEQFF,TGTGCCAGCTCACCTCGGACTAGCGACTACAATGAGCAGTTCTTC
TRBJ1-4,TRBV28,NA,NA,CASSTSGGGHEKLFF,TGTGCCAGCAGTACCTCGGGAGGGGGACACGAAAAACTGTTTTTT
TRBJ1-2,TRBV19,NA,NA,CASSRSGDGHTF,TGTGCCAGTAGTCGGTCAGGGGATGGCCACACCTTC
TRBJ2-1,TRBV11-3,NA,TRBD2,CASSIAASGSGYEQFF,TGTGCCAGCAGCATTGCTGCTAGCGGGAGTGGCTATGAGCAGTTCTTC
TRBJ1-3,TRBV11-2,NA,TRBD1,CASSTSLQGGNTIYF,TGTGCCAGCAGCACAAGCCTACAGGGGGGAAACACCATATATTTT
TRBJ1-1,TRBV19,NA,NA,CASSIHSGPLNTEAFF,TGTGCCAGTAGTATACATTCAGGGCCCCTCAACACTGAAGCTTTCTTT
TRBJ1-1,TRBV7-9,NA,TRBD1,CASSKTGGRHTEAFF,TGTGCCAGCAGCAAAACAGGGGGTAGGCACACTGAAGCTTTCTTT
TRBJ2-2,TRBV18,NA,TRBD2,CASSPQGGSVTGELFF,TGTGCCAGCTCACCCCAGGGAGGGTCGGTCACCGGGGAGCTGTTTTTT
TRBJ1-5,TRBV29-1,NA,TRBD1,CSVEIADRGDFSNQPQHF,TGCAGCGTTGAGATTGCGGACAGGGGGGATTTCAGCAATCAGCCCCAGCATTTT
TRBJ1-5,TRBV7-9,NA,TRBD1,CASSLEGNRGLYQPQHF,TGTGCCAGCAGCTTAGAGGGGAACAGGGGGCTATATCAGCCCCAGCATTTT
TRBJ1-1,TRBV5-1,NA,NA,CASSLGRGSTEAFF,TGCGCCAGCAGCTTGGGCCGCGGCAGCACTGAAGCTTTCTTT
TRBJ1-1,TRBV6-5,once,NA,CASSHISNTEAFF,TGTGCCAGCAGTCACATTTCTAACACTGAAGCTTTCTTT
TRBJ2-7,TRBV28,NA,TRBD1,CASSLGTATSSYEQYF,TGTGCCAGCAGTTTAGGGACAGCGACGAGCTCCTACGAGCAGTACTTC
TRBJ2-1,TRBV19,NA,NA,CATEWGADWHNEQFF,TGTGCCACCGAGTGGGGTGCGGACTGGCACAATGAGCAGTTCTTC
TRBJ2-7,TRBV19,NA,TRBD2,CASSSWTSGTSYEQYF,TGTGCCAGTAGTTCCTGGACTAGCGGGACTTCGTACGAGCAGTACTTC
TRBJ2-3,TRBV29-1,NA,TRBD2,CSGGAGELTDTQYF,TGCAGCGGCGGGGCGGGAGAGCTCACAGATACGCAGTATTTT
TRBJ2-7,TRBV11-2,NA,TRBD2,CASSQKSMRTSGVSYEQYF,TGTGCCAGCAGCCAAAAAAGCATGCGGACTAGCGGGGTGTCCTACGAGCAGTACTTC
TRBJ2-7,TRBV28,NA,NA,CASSRHIEREQYF,TGTGCCAGCAGCCGTCACATCGAACGAGAGCAGTACTTC
TRBJ1-3,TRBV19,NA,NA,CASSPRTAGNTIYF,TGTGCCAGTAGTCCTCGGACAGCTGGAAACACCATATATTTT
TRBJ2-4,TRBV4-1,NA,NA,CASSQPHGTKNIQYF,TGCGCCAGCAGCCAACCCCACGGGACCAAAAACATTCAGTACTTC
TRBJ2-5,TRBV2,NA,TRBD1,CASSEEGTGLETQYF,TGTGCCAGCAGTGAAGAAGGGACAGGGTTGGAGACCCAGTACTTC
TRBJ2-2,TRBV4-1,once,NA,CASSQAQAPTGSTGELFF,TGCGCCAGCAGCCAAGCCCAGGCCCCGACGGGGTCGACCGGGGAGCTGTTTTTT
TRBJ2-2,TRBV19,NA,TRBD1,CAGTRTGGITGELFF,TGTGCCGGTACTAGGACAGGGGGAATTACCGGGGAGCTGTTTTTT
TRBJ1-1,TRBV21-1,NA,NA,CATLCPPTGTIKNTEAFF,TGTGCCACCCTATGCCCCCCGACAGGAACTATCAAGAACACTGAAGCTTTCTTT
TRBJ2-7,TRBV7-8,once,TRBD1,CASSLEETGLQYF,TGTGCCAGCAGCTTAGAGGAGACAGGGCTGCAGTACTTC
TRBJ2-3,TRBV2,NA,TRBD2,CARAGGLLDTQYF,TGTGCCAGAGCGGGAGGTCTTTTAGATACGCAGTATTTT
TRBJ2-7,TRBV29-1,NA,NA,CSVEDIYEQYF,TGCAGCGTTGAAGATATCTACGAGCAGTACTTC
TRBJ2-2,TRBV2,NA,TRBD2,CASKMRGFRTGELFF,TGTGCCAGCAAAATGCGGGGGTTCCGAACCGGGGAGCTGTTTTTT
TRBJ2-7,TRBV29-1,NA,NA,CSVDISYEQYF,TGCAGCGTTGACATCTCCTACGAGCAGTACTTC
TRBJ1-4,TRBV27,once,TRBD1,CASSHYGTENEKLFF,TGTGCCAGCAGTCACTACGGGACAGAGAATGAAAAACTGTTTTTT
TRBJ1-2,TRBV7-2,NA,TRBD1,CASSLSPGTATNYGYTF,TGTGCCAGCAGCCTAAGTCCCGGGACAGCAACAAACTATGGCTACACCTTC
TRBJ1-1,TRBV28,NA,TRBD1,CASSGNRGRGTEAFF,TGTGCCAGCAGTGGTAACAGGGGGCGCGGCACTGAAGCTTTCTTT